The present T cell receptor (beta chain) was sequenced within a study of blood T cell repertoires in COVID-19. Study-level information: Sites in the United States, Italy and Spain provided acute and convalescent COVID-19 samples. PBMCs, B-cell-depleted T cells, or T cells were the source of the cDNA or gDNA that made up the material.

Original processing notes: Reference gene primer amplification gave estimated nucleated cell counts. The data were produced by immunoSEQ multiplex PCR, yet TCRdb's version contains in-frame clones alone and is incomplete. V and J calls and clone size are copied from that table; D and trimming were computed from the DNA. The data show hundreds of thousands of clones, with approximately 86% seen just once and 1.3% to 1.5% held by the top ten. This CDR3 contains 15 residues. Germline CDR1 and CDR2: SGDLS and YYNGEE. After removal of 4 bases from V and 1 base from J, the junction contained 4 bases not matched to a gene.

This rearrangement joins TRBV9 to TRBJ2-3; 9 nucleotides line up with TRBD1. The sequencing sample was made of peripheral blood. The sequence came from a man older than 75 with acute or convalescent COVID-19. The CDR3: CASSPRQGGTDTQYF. Written as DNA, the CDR3 is TGTGCCAGCAGCCCCCGACAGGGGGGCACAGATACGCAGTATTTT.